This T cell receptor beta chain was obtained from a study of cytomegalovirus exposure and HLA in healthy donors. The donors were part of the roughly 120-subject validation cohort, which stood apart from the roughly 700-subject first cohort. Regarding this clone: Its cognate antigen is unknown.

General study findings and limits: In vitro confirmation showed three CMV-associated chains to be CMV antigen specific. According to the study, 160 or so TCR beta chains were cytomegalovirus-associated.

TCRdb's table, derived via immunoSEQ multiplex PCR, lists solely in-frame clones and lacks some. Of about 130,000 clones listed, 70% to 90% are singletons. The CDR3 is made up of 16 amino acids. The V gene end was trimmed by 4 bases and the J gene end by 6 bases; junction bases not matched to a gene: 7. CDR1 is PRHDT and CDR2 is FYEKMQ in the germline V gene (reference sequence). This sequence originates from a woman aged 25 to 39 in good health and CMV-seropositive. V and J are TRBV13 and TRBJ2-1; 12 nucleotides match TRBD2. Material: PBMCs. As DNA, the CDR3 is TGTGCCAGCAGCTCTACCGGGACTAGCGGGCGCAATGAGCAGTTCTTC. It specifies CASSSTGTSGRNEQFF.